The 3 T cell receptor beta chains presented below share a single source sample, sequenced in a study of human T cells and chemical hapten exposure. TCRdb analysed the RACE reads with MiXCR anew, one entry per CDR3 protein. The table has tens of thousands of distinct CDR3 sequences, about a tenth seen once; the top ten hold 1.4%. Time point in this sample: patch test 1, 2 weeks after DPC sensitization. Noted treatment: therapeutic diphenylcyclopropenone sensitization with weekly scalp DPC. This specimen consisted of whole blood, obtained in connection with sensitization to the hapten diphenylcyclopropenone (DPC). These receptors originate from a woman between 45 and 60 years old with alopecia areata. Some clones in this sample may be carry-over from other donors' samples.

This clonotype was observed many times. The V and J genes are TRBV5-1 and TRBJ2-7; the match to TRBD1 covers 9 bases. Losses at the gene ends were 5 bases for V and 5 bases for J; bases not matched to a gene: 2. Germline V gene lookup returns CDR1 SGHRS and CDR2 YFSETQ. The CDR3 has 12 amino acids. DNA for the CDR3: TGCGCCAGCAGACGGACAGGGGACGAGCAGTACTTC. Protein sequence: CASRRTGDEQYF.

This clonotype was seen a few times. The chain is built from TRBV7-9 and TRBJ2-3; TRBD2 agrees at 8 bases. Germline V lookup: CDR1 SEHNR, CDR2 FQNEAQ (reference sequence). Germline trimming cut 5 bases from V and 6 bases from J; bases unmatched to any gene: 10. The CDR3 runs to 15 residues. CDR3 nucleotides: TGTGCCAGCAGCCCCAAGGCGGGAGGTACGGATACGCAGTATTTT. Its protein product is CASSPKAGGTDTQYF.

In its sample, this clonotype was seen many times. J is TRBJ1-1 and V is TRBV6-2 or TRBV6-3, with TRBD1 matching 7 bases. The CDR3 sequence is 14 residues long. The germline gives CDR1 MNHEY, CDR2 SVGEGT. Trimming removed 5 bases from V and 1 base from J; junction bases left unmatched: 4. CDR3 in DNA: TGTGCCAGCAGTACAGGGGTTAGGAACACTGAAGCTTTCTTT. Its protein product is CASSTGVRNTEAFF.